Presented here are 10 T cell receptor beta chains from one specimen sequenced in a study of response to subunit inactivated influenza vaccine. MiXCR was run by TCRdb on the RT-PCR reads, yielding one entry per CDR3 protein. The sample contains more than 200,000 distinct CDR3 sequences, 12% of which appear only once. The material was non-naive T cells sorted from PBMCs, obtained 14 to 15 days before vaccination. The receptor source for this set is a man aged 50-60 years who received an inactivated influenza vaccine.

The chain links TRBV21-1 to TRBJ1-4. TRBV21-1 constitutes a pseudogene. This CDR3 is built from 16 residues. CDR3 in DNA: TGTGCCAGCAGCTCGGACCGCTCCCAATCACATGAAAAACTGTTTTTT. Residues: CASSSDRSQSHEKLFF.

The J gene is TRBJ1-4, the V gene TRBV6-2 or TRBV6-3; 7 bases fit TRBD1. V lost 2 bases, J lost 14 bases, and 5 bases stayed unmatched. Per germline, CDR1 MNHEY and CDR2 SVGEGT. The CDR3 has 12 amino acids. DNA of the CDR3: TGTGCCAGCAGTTACGACAGGGCAGGTCTGTTTTTT. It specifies CASSYDRAGLFF.

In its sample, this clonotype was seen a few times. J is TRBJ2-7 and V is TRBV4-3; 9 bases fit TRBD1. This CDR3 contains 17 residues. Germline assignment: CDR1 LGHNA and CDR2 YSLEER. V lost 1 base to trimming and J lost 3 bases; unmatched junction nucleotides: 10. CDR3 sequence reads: CASSQGGPGQGYYEQYF. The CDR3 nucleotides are TGCGCCAGCAGCCAAGGGGGTCCGGGACAGGGTTACTACGAGCAGTACTTC.

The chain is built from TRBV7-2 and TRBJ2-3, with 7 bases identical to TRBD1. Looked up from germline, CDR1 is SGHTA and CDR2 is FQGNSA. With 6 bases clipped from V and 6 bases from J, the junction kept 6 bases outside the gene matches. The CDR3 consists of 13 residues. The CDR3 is CASSLDRLDTQYF. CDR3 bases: TGTGCCAGCAGTTTGGACAGGTTGGATACGCAGTATTTT.

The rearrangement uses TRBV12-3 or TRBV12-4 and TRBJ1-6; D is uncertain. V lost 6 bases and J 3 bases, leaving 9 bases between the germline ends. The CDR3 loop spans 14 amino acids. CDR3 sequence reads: CASRDLDYNSPLHF. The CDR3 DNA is TGTGCCAGCAGGGACCTCGACTATAATTCACCCCTCCACTTT.

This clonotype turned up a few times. The CDR3 DNA reads as TGCGCCAGCAGCTTGGCCGGGACATCAACCCAGTACTTC. Its translation is CASSLAGTSTQYF. V gene TRBV5-1 combines with J gene TRBJ2-5, with TRBD1 as a possible D gene (6 bases). In germline, CDR1 is SGHRS, CDR2 YFSETQ. CDR3 size: 13 residues. The V end lost 0 bases, the J end lost 8 bases, and 11 bases lay between the germline ends.

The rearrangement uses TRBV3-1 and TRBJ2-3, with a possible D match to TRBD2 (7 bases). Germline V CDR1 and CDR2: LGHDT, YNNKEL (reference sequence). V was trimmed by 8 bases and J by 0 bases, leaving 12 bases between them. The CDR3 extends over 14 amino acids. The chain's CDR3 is CASGRGTSTDTQYF. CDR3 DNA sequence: TGTGCCAGCGGGAGGGGGACTAGCACAGATACGCAGTATTTT.

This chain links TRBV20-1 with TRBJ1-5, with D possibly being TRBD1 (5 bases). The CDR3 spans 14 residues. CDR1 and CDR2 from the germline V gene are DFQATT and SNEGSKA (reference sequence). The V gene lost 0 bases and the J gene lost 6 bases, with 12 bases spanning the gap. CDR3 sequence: CSARDSRAGQPQHF. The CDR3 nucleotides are TGCAGTGCTAGAGATAGCAGGGCAGGTCAGCCCCAGCATTTT.

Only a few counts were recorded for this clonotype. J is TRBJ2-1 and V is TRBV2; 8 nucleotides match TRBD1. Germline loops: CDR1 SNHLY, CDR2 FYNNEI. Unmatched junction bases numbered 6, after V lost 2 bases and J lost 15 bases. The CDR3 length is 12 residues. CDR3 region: CASSETGGGRFF. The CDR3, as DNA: TGTGCCAGCAGTGAAACAGGGGGAGGAAGGTTCTTC. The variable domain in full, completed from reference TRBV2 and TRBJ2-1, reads EPEVTQTPSHQVTQMGQEVILRCVPISNHLYFYWYRQILGQKVEFLVSFYNNEISEKSEIFDDQFSVERPDGSNFTLKIRSTKLEDSAMYFCASSETGGGRFFGPGTRLTVL.

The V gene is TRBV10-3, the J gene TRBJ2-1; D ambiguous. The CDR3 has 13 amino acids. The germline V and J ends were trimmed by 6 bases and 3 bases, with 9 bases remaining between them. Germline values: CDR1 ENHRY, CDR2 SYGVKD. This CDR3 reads CAISQTVYNEQFF. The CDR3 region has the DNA TGTGCCATCAGCCAGACGGTCTACAATGAGCAGTTCTTC.